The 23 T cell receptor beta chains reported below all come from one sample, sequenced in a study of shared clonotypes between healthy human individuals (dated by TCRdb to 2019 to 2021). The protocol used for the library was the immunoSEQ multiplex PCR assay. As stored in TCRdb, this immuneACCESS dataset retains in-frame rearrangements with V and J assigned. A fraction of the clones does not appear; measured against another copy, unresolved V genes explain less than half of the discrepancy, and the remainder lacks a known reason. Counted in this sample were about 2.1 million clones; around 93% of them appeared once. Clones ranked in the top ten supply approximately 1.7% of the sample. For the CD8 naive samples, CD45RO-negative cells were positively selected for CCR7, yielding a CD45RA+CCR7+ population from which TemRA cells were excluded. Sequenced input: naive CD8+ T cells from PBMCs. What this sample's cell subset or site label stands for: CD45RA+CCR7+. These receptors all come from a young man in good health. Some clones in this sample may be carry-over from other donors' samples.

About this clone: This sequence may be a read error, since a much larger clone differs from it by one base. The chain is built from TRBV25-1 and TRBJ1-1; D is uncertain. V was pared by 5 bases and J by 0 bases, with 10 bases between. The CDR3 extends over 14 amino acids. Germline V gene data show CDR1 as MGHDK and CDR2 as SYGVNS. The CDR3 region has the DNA TGTGCCAGCAGTCCGCGAACGGTGAACACTGAAGCTTTCTTT. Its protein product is CASSPRTVNTEAFF. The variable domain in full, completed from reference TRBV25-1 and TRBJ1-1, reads EADIYQTPRYLVIGTGKKITLECSQTMGHDKMYWYQQDPGMELHLIHYSYGVNSTEKGDLSSESTVSRIRTEHFPLTLESARPSHTSQYLCASSPRTVNTEAFFGQGTRLTVV.

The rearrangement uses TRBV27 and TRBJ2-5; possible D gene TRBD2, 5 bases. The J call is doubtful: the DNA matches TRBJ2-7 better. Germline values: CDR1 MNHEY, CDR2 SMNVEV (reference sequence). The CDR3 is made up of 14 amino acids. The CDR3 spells CASSPRERVYEQYF. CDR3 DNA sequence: TGTGCCAGCAGTCCCCGAGAGAGGGTCTACGAGCAGTACTTC.

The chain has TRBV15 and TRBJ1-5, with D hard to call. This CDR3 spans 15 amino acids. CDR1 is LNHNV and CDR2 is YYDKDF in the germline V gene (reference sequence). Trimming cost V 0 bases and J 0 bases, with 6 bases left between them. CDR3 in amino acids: CATSRDPNSNQPQHF. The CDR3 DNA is TGTGCCACCAGCAGAGATCCTAATAGCAATCAGCCCCAGCATTTT.

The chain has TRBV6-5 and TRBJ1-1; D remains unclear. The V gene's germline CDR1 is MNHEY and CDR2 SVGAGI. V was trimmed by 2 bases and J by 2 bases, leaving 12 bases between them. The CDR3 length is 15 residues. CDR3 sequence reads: CASSYGEGANTEAFF. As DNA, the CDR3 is TGTGCCAGCAGTTACGGAGAGGGAGCTAACACTGAAGCTTTCTTT.

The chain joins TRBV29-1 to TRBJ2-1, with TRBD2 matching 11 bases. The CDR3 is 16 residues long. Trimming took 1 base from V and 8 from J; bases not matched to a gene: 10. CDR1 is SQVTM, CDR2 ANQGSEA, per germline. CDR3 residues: CSVEAPELAGVYEQFF. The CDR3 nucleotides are TGCAGCGTTGAAGCCCCGGAACTAGCGGGAGTTTATGAGCAGTTCTTC.

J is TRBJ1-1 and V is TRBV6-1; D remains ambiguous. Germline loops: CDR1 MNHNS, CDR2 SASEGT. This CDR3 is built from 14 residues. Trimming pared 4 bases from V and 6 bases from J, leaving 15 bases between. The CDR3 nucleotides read TGTGCCAGCAGTGCAATCGGCGGAGTCGCTGAAGCTTTCTTT. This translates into CASSAIGGVAEAFF.

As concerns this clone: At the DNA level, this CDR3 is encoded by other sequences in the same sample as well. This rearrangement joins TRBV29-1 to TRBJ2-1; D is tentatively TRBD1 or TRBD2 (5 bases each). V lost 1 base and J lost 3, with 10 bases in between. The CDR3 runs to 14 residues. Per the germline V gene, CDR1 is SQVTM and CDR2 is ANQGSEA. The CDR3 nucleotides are TGCAGCGTTGAAGGGGGGACCAGCTACAATGAGCAGTTCTTC. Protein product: CSVEGGTSYNEQFF.

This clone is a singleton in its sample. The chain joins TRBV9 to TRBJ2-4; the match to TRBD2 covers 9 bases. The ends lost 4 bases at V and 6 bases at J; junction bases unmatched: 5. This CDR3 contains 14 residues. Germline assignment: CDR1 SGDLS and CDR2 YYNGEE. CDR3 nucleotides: TGTGCCAGCAGCTCGGGTAGCGGGAGAAACATTCAGTACTTC. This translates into CASSSGSGRNIQYF.

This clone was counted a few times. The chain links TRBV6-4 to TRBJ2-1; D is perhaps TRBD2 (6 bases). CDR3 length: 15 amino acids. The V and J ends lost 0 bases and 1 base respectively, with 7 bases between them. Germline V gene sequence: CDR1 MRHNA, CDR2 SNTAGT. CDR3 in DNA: TGTGCCAGCAGTGACTCGGCGGGGTCCTACAATGAGCAGTTCTTC. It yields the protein CASSDSAGSYNEQFF.

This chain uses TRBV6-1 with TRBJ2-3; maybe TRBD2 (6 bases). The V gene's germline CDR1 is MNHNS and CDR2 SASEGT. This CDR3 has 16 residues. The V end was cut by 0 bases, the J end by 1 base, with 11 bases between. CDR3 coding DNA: TGTGCCAGCAGTGAAGCCCGGACTACCCGCACAGATACGCAGTATTTT. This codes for CASSEARTTRTDTQYF.

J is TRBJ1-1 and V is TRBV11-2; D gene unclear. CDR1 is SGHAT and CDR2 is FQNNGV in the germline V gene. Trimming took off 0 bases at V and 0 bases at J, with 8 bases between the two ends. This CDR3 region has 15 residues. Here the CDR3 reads CASSLDTRVNTEAFF. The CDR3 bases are TGTGCCAGCAGCTTAGATACCCGGGTGAACACTGAAGCTTTCTTT.

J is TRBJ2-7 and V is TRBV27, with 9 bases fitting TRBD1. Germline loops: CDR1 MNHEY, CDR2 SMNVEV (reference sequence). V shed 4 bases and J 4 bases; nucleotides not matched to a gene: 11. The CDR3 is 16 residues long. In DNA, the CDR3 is TGTGCCAGCAGTTATAGCTCCGGGACAGGGCGATACGAGCAGTACTTC. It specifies CASSYSSGTGRYEQYF.

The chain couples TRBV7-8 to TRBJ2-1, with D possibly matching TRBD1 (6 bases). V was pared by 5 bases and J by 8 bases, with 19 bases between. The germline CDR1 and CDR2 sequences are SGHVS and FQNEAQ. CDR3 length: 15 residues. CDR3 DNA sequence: TGTGCCAGCAGCCCAACAGGGCCCCCGCGGGATGAGCAGTTCTTC. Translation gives CASSPTGPPRDEQFF.

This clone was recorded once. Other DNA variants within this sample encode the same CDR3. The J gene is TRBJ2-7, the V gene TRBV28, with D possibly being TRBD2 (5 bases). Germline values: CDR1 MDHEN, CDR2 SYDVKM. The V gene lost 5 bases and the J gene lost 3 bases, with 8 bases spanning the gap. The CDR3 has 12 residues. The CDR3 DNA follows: TGTGCCAGCAGTAGCGGAGACTACGAGCAGTACTTC. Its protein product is CASSSGDYEQYF.

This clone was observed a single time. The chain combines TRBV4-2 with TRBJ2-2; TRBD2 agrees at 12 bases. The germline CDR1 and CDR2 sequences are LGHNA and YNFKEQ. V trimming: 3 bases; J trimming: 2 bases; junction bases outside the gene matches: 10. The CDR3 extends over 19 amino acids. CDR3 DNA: TGTGCCAGCAGCCAGTCCGGGACTAGCGGGCACGCAAACACCGGGGAGCTGTTTTTT. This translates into CASSQSGTSGHANTGELFF.

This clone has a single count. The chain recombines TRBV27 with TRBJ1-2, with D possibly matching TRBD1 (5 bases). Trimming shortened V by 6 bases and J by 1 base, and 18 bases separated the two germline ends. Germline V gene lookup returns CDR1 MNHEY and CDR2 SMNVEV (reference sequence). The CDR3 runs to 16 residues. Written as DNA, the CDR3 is TGTGCCAGCAGACGAATCCAGGGAGGGGATAACTATGGCTACACCTTC. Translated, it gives CASRRIQGGDNYGYTF.

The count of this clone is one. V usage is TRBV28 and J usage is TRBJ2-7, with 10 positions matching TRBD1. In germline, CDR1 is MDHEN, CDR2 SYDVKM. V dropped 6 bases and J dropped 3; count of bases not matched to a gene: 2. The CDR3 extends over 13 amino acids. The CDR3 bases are TGTGCCAGCAGGACAGGGGGCGACTACGAGCAGTACTTC. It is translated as CASRTGGDYEQYF. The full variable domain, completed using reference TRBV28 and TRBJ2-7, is DVKVTQSSRYLVKRTGEKVFLECVQDMDHENMFWYRQDPGLGLRLIYFSYDVKMKEKGDIPEGYSVSREKKERFSLILESASTNQTSMYLCASRTGGDYEQYFGPGTRLTVT.

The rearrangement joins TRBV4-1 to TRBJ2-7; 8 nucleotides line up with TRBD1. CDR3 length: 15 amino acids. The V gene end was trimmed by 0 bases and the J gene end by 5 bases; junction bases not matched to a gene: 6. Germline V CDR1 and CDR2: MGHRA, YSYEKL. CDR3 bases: TGCGCCAGCAGCCAAGAGGGGTCAGGGGGCCACGAGCAGTACTTC. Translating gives CASSQEGSGGHEQYF.

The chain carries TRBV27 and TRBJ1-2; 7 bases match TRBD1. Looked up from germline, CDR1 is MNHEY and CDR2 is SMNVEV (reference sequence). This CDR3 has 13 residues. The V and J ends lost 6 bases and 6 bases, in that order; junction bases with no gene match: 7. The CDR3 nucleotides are TGTGCCAGCAGCGGGGCAGGGGGAGATGGCTACACCTTC. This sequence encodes CASSGAGGDGYTF.

CDR3 in DNA: TGTGCCAGCAGCCTTCGCGAGGATAATGAAAAACTGTTTTTT. As protein: CASSLREDNEKLFF. The chain uses TRBV13 and TRBJ1-4; D not resolved. The CDR3 sequence is 14 residues long. Trimming cost V 5 bases and J 4 bases, with 11 bases left between them. Germline-derived CDR1 and CDR2 are PRHDT and FYEKMQ (reference sequence).

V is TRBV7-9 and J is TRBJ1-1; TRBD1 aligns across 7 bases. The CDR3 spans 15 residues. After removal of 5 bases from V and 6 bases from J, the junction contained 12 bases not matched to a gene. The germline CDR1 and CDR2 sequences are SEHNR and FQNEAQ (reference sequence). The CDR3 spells CASSARQGSKPEAFF. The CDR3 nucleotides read TGTGCCAGCAGCGCCCGACAGGGATCCAAGCCTGAAGCTTTCTTT.

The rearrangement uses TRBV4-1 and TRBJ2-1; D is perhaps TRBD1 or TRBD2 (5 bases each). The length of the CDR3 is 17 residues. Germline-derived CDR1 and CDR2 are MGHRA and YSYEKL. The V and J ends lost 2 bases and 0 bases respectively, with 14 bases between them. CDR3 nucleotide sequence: TGCGCCAGCAGCCAATCGGGGACCCATCCCTCCTACAATGAGCAGTTCTTC. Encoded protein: CASSQSGTHPSYNEQFF.

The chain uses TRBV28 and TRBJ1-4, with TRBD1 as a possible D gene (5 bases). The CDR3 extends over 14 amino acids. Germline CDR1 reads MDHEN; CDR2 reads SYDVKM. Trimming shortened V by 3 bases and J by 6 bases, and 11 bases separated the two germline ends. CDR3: CASSFTGGDEKLFF. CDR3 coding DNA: TGTGCCAGCAGTTTTACAGGTGGGGATGAAAAACTGTTTTTT.